This is a list of T cell receptor beta chains from one sample in a study of patients and donors after allogeneic stem cell transplantation. From the RT-PCR reads, TCRdb called clonotypes with MiXCR, one entry per CDR3 protein. The data hold approximately 150,000 distinct CDR3 sequences, with roughly 30% observed a single time. What was sequenced was blood, either unsorted or a sorted T cell fraction (not recorded which). These receptors were collected from a human donor who was either an allogeneic HSCT recipient or a stem cell or donor lymphocyte infusion donor (not recorded which). It is not recorded whose cells these are; they may come from a transplant donor. Both conserved end residues are part of each CDR3. The D gene is left open where the match is weak. Expanded clones get a size class; other rows say once, few or many, or leave the size out.

D	V	size	J	DNA	CDR3
TRBD2	TRBV12-3/TRBV12-4	few	TRBJ2-1	TGTGCCAGCAGTTTTAGCGGGAGGGATCCCCCCGAGTTCTTC	CASSFSGRDPPEFF
NA	TRBV20-1	NA	TRBJ1-3	TGCAGTGCTAGTCTCGGGGGGCCCTGGGGAAACACCATATATTTT	CSASLGGPWGNTIYF
TRBD1	TRBV6-5	NA	TRBJ2-1	TGTGCCAGCACCATCGGACAGGGAGGAAATGAGCAGTTCTTC	CASTIGQGGNEQFF
NA	TRBV24-1	NA	TRBJ1-6	TGTGCCACCAGTGATGGGAGTTATAATTCACCCCTCCACTTT	CATSDGSYNSPLHF
NA	TRBV7-3	NA	TRBJ2-2	TGTGCCAGCAGTCCAGACAGGCCCGGGGAGCTGTTTTTT	CASSPDRPGELFF
NA	TRBV4-2	NA	TRBJ2-7	TGTGCCAGCAGCCAAGATCTCCCTAGGGGGGAGGTCTACGAGCAGTACTTC	CASSQDLPRGEVYEQYF
NA	TRBV28	NA	TRBJ2-7	TGTGCCAGCGGCGTTGGTTACGAGCAGTACTTC	CASGVGYEQYF
NA	TRBV6-5	many	TRBJ1-3	TGTGCCACCCAAAGGCTCTTCGCTGGAAACACCATATATTTT	CATQRLFAGNTIYF
NA	TRBV7-2	many	TRBJ1-1	TGTGCCAGCAGCTTAGTGAACACTGAAGCTTTCTTT	CASSLVNTEAFF
TRBD1	TRBV5-1	few	TRBJ2-3	TGCGCCAGCAGCTCCCCAGACAGGGTGGGGACAGATACGCAGTATTTT	CASSSPDRVGTDTQYF
NA	TRBV5-1	NA	TRBJ2-7	TGCGCCAGCAGCTTGGGACTAGACTTCAACGAGCAGTACTTC	CASSLGLDFNEQYF
TRBD1	TRBV29-1	few	TRBJ2-1	TGCAGCGCCGCCGACAGGGGTCTCTCCTACAATGAGCAGTTCTTC	CSAADRGLSYNEQFF
TRBD2	TRBV12-3/TRBV12-4	NA	TRBJ2-7	TGTGCCAGCAGTCGGACCAGCGGGAACAACTACGAGCAGTACTTC	CASSRTSGNNYEQYF
TRBD1	TRBV20-1	NA	TRBJ1-1	TGCAGTGCTACCAGACAGGGAGAGACTGAAGCTTTCTTT	CSATRQGETEAFF
NA	TRBV20-1	many	TRBJ1-1	TGCAGTGCCGGCCGACAGGTGAACACTGAAGCTTTCTTT	CSAGRQVNTEAFF
TRBD1	TRBV6-5	NA	TRBJ2-2	TGTGCCAGCAGTTTTCACCTGACAGGGGCCACCGGGGAGCTGTTTTTT	CASSFHLTGATGELFF
NA	TRBV6-5	many	TRBJ1-4	TGTGCCAGCAAATGGGGAGCAGCTACCGCGAATGAAAAACTGTTTTTT	CASKWGAATANEKLFF
TRBD1	TRBV29-1	few	TRBJ1-1	TGCAGCGTTTCTTGGACAGGGTTCGGCACTGAAGCTTTCTTT	CSVSWTGFGTEAFF
TRBD1	TRBV20-1	NA	TRBJ2-7	TGCAGTGCTAGAGGGGACAGGGGGTATGGGCAGTACTTC	CSARGDRGYGQYF
NA	TRBV7-9	NA	TRBJ2-6	TGTGCCAGCAGCTTAAGGGCTGGGGCCAACGTCCTGACTTTC	CASSLRAGANVLTF
NA	TRBV4-3	few	TRBJ1-1	TGCGCCAGCAGCCAACTACAGTGGAACACTGAAGCTTTCTTT	CASSQLQWNTEAFF
TRBD2	TRBV10-3	few	TRBJ2-1	TGTGCCATCAGTGGGCCCCGGAGAAGCGGGAGGCACTCCTACAATGAGCAGTTCTTC	CAISGPRRSGRHSYNEQFF
TRBD1	TRBV20-1	few	TRBJ1-2	TGCAGTGCCCCACTCACAGGGAGGGGGCATGGCTACACCTTC	CSAPLTGRGHGYTF
NA	TRBV11-3	NA	TRBJ2-3	TGTGCCAGCAGCTTCGAAGGGGCCGATACGCAGTATTTT	CASSFEGADTQYF